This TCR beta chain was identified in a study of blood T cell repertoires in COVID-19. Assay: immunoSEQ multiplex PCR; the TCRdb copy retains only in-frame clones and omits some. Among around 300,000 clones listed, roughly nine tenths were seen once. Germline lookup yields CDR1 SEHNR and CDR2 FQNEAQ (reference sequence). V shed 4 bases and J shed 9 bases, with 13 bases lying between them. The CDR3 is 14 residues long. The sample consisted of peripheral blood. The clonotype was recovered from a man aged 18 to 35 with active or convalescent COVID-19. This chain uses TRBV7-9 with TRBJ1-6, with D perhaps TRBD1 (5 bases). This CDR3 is CASSSPDGGSPLHF. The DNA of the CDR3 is TGTGCCAGCAGCTCTCCCGACGGGGGTTCACCCCTCCACTTT.